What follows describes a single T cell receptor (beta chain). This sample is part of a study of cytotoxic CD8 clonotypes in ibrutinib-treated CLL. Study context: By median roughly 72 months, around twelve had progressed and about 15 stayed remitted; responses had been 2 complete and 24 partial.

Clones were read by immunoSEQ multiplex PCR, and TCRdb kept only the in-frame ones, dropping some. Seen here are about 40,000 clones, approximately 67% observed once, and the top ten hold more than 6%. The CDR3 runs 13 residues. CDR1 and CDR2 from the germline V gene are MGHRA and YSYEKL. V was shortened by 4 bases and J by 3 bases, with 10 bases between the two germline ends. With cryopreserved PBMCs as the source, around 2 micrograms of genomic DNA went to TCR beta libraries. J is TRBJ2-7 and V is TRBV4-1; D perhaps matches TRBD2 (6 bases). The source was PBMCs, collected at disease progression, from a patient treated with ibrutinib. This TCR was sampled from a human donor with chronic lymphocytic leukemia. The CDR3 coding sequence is TGCGCCAGCAGCCTCTTAGCGGACTACGAGCAGTACTTC. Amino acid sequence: CASSLLADYEQYF.